This T cell receptor beta chain was sequenced in a study of blood T cell repertoires in COVID-19. Study at large: From T cells, B-cell-depleted T cells, or PBMCs came the material, which was cDNA or gDNA.

The V gene's germline CDR1 is SGHRS and CDR2 YFSETQ. This CDR3 region has 15 residues. V lost 0 bases and J lost 0, with 6 bases in between. Generated by immunoSEQ multiplex PCR, the TCRdb table keeps only in-frame clones and is missing some. This sample carries about 200,000 clones, around 85% of them seen once, and the ten largest clones take 18%. Participant-given clinical history determined each cohort assignment. This clonotype was sampled from a man in his forties who had recovered from COVID-19. V gene TRBV5-1 combines with J gene TRBJ1-4; no reliable D call. The specimen sequenced was PBMCs or T cells enriched from blood (not recorded which). The CDR3 protein is CASSLGDSTNEKLFF. DNA for the CDR3: TGCGCCAGCAGCTTGGGAGATTCAACTAATGAAAAACTGTTTTTT.